The T cell receptor (beta chain) under discussion was sequenced for a study of T cells in Graves' hyperthyroidism and ophthalmopathy. Exclusion of a patient resulted from uncontrolled infection, other autoimmune disease, pregnancy or lactation. The CDR3 length is 12 residues. Germline V lookup: CDR1 KGHDR, CDR2 SFDVKD. V shed 11 bases, J shed 3 bases, and the junction held 2 bases outside the gene matches. This clonotype has at least ten counts. The target antigen is unknown. Amplified regions were TCR beta CDR3 sequences from RNA transcripts. First-round RT-PCR of the TCR CDR3 relied on the HTBI primer set. Each CDR3 protein gets one entry after TCRdb re-called the multiplex PCR reads with MiXCR. Of around 400,000 distinct CDR3 sequences listed, approximately 14% are singletons. Study-level results: Most clonotypes expanded in thyroid above 0.001 were likewise present in blood.

The chain uses TRBV24-1 and TRBJ2-5, with 10 nucleotides matching TRBD2. The sequence was collected from a woman younger than 30 with Graves' hyperthyroidism that later progressed to Graves' ophthalmopathy. The sequenced sample was blood. CDR3 nucleotide sequence: TGTGCCATCGGGACTAGCGAAGAGACCCAGTACTTC. It is translated as CAIGTSEETQYF.